This T cell receptor beta chain was captured in a study of cytomegalovirus exposure and HLA in healthy donors. Primers: 60 Vbeta forward and 13 Jbeta reverse. Assay used: immunoSEQ multiplex PCR; TCRdb lists only in-frame clones, some missing. The sample carries around 150,000 clones, 70% to 90% recorded once. Healthy bone marrow donors made up the cohort. This CDR3 region has 14 residues. The ends were cut back, 7 bases at V and 1 base at J, with 13 bases in the middle. Germline V gene sequence: CDR1 SNHLY, CDR2 FYNNEI. Sequences were obtained from PBMCs. The receptor was derived from a woman aged 25 to 39 in good health and CMV-seropositive. The chain joins TRBV2 to TRBJ1-2, with D possibly being TRBD1 (5 bases). CDR3 nucleotide sequence: TGTGCCAGCATCAGTGCCAGGGTTAACTATGGCTACACCTTC. Protein: CASISARVNYGYTF.